These 13 T cell receptor beta chains were all obtained from the same sample, sequenced in a study of shared clonotypes between healthy human individuals. Profiling relied on immunoSEQ multiplex PCR, and the TCRdb table lists in-frame clones only, not all of them. The repertoire holds roughly 1 million clones, approximately 78% seen once, with under 0.65% in the top ten. The sample comprised memory CD4+ T cells from PBMCs. The subset: CD45RA-negative fraction. Receptors originate from a man between 18 and 29 years old in good health. Some clones in this sample may be carry-over from other donors' samples.

The J gene is TRBJ2-7, the V gene TRBV6-5; tentatively, D is TRBD2 (5 bases). CDR3 length equals 13 residues. The germline V and J ends were trimmed by 6 bases and 3 bases, with 12 bases remaining between them. The germline V gene has CDR1 MNHEY and CDR2 SVGAGI. The CDR3 region is CASRGRGIYEQYF. The CDR3, as DNA: TGTGCCAGCAGGGGTAGAGGGATCTACGAGCAGTACTTC.

The chain has TRBV5-1 and TRBJ2-3, with 10 bases fitting TRBD1. CDR1 is SGHRS and CDR2 is YFSETQ in the germline V gene. The J segment lost 3 bases and the V segment lost 4 bases, leaving 8 bases of the junction unmatched. This CDR3 has 16 residues. The CDR3 nucleotides are TGCGCCAGCAGCACCGCTGACAGGGGGCTGACAGATACGCAGTATTTT. Protein: CASSTADRGLTDTQYF.

This clone was seen once. The chain uses TRBV19 and TRBJ1-2, with a possible D match to TRBD1 (6 bases). This CDR3 is 15 amino acids long. Germline V gene lookup returns CDR1 LNHDA and CDR2 SQIVND (reference sequence). Between the trimmed V and J ends, which lost 3 bases and 2 bases, there was a span of 13 bases. The CDR3 region is CASSIGGRANYGYTF. CDR3 DNA sequence: TGTGCCAGTAGTATTGGGGGCAGGGCAAACTATGGCTACACCTTC. The full variable domain, with the rest looked up from reference TRBV19 and TRBJ1-2, is DGGITQSPKYLFRKEGQNVTLSCEQNLNHDAMYWYRQDPGQGLRLIYYSQIVNDFQKGDIAEGYSVSREKKESFPLTVTSAQKNPTAFYLCASSIGGRANYGYTFGSGTRLTVV.

This chain uses TRBV5-1 with TRBJ2-3; either TRBD1 or TRBD2 may fit D (5 bases each). The CDR3 runs 13 residues. Looked up from germline, CDR1 is SGHRS and CDR2 is YFSETQ. V lost 4 bases and J 6 bases, leaving 12 bases between the germline ends. DNA for the CDR3: TGCGCCAGCAGCGCCGTCGGGGACGATACGCAGTATTTT. This translates into CASSAVGDDTQYF.

The chain has TRBV6-1 and TRBJ1-3; unclear D gene. The CDR3 contains 14 residues. CDR1 MNHNS and CDR2 SASEGT come from the germline V gene. The germline V and J ends were trimmed by 1 base and 5 bases, with 9 bases remaining between them. This chain's CDR3 is CASSEDSIRNTIYF. The CDR3, as DNA: TGTGCCAGCAGTGAAGACAGCATTCGAAACACCATATATTTT.

A single count supports this clone. The rearrangement uses TRBV27 and TRBJ2-7; 9 bases line up with TRBD2. V lost 3 bases and J lost 4; bases outside the gene matches: 4. Germline V gene data show CDR1 as MNHEY and CDR2 as SMNVEV (reference sequence). This CDR3 has 14 amino acids. CDR3: CASSLREGRYEQYF. CDR3 DNA sequence: TGTGCCAGCAGTTTGCGGGAGGGCCGTTACGAGCAGTACTTC.

In regard to this clone: This sample includes further DNA sequences coding for the same CDR3. The genes are TRBV4-3 and TRBJ2-7; D is unresolved. Per germline, CDR1 LGHNA and CDR2 YSLEER. The CDR3 sequence is 14 residues long. The germline V and J ends were trimmed by 1 base and 0 bases, with 7 bases remaining between them. CDR3 sequence (DNA): TGCGCCAGCAGCCAAGGCCGACCCTCCTACGAGCAGTACTTC. It codes for CASSQGRPSYEQYF.

V and J are TRBV6-5 and TRBJ2-5; 8 bases are shared with TRBD1. Germline V gene data show CDR1 as MNHEY and CDR2 as SVGAGI. This CDR3 comprises 13 residues. Trimming cost V 6 bases and J 7 bases; bases outside gene matches: 7. CDR3 coding DNA: TGTGCCAGCAGGACAGGGGATGTGGGGACCCAGTACTTC. Translated: CASRTGDVGTQYF.

V and J are TRBV7-2 and TRBJ2-7; 9 nucleotides align to TRBD1. Looked up from germline, CDR1 is SGHTA and CDR2 is FQGNSA. V lost 5 bases, J lost 7 bases, and 9 bases stayed unmatched. The CDR3 sequence is 14 residues long. DNA for the CDR3: TGTGCCAGCAGCGCTGACAGGGGGGGAAGAGAGCAGTACTTC. This translates into CASSADRGGREQYF.

The genes are TRBV6-6 and TRBJ2-1; possibly TRBD2 for D (6 bases). CDR3 length: 13 residues. V gave up 7 bases and J gave up 3 bases, with 10 bases separating them. Germline V lookup: CDR1 MNHNY, CDR2 SVGAGI (reference sequence). The CDR3 loop is CASTQGLYNEQFF. CDR3 bases: TGTGCCAGCACCCAGGGACTCTACAATGAGCAGTTCTTC.

This chain links TRBV30 with TRBJ1-2, with no clear D. Trimming removed 2 bases from V and 7 bases from J, with 11 bases in between. The CDR3 runs to 12 residues. Looked up from germline, CDR1 is GTSNPN and CDR2 is SVGIG (reference sequence). The CDR3: CAWSRESGGYTF. The CDR3 region has the DNA TGTGCCTGGAGTAGGGAGTCTGGTGGCTACACCTTC.

CDR3 nucleotide sequence: TGTGCCACCAGCAGAGGCGGCAGGCGACAGAACACTGAAGCTTTCTTT. Its translation is CATSRGGRRQNTEAFF. The chain combines TRBV15 with TRBJ1-1; D ambiguous. CDR1 is LNHNV, CDR2 YYDKDF, per germline (reference sequence). The V and J ends lost 1 base and 1 base respectively, with 13 bases between them. The CDR3 consists of 16 residues.

The chain couples TRBV28 to TRBJ2-2; perhaps TRBD2 as D (6 bases). CDR1 MDHEN and CDR2 SYDVKM come from the germline V gene. Trimming cost V 5 bases and J 6 bases, with 22 bases left between them. There are 17 residues in the CDR3. The CDR3 DNA reads as TGTGCCAGCAGTGACCCATTGGGGGGACTCGACGCCGGGGAGCTGTTTTTT. Amino acid sequence: CASSDPLGGLDAGELFF. Full variable domain (rest looked up from reference TRBV28 and TRBJ2-2): DVKVTQSSRYLVKRTGEKVFLECVQDMDHENMFWYRQDPGLGLRLIYFSYDVKMKEKGDIPEGYSVSREKKERFSLILESASTNQTSMYLCASSDPLGGLDAGELFFGEGSRLTVL.